This is a list of T cell receptor beta chains from one sample in a study of Tregs in tolerant kidney transplant recipients. Assay used: immunoSEQ multiplex PCR; TCRdb lists only in-frame clones, some missing. The profile shows under 1,500 clones, around 38% of them singletons. No cognate antigen is known for these TCRs. The sequencing sample was made of Tregs from blood grown in culture. The receptor set was obtained from a human donor in good health. Each CDR3 is given with its conserved first and last residue. D genes are given only for firm matches. Rows give clone size only sometimes, using once, few, many, or a class for an expanded clone.

>-|TRBJ1-2|-|TRBV4-2
TGTGCCAGCAGTAGGGGGTTTTATGGCTACACCTTC
CASSRGFYGYTF
>TRBD2|TRBJ2-7|-|TRBV7-2
TGTGCCAGCAGCTTAGTGAGCGGGACCACCTACGAGCAGTACTTC
CASSLVSGTTYEQYF
>-|TRBJ2-5|few|TRBV4-1
TGCGCCAGCAGCCAAGGCCACCGCGAGACCCAGTACTTC
CASSQGHRETQYF
>-|TRBJ2-1|-|TRBV6-9
TGTGCCAGCAGTCCTAGTGGAGGGAGCTCCTACAATGAGCAGTTCTTC
CASSPSGGSSYNEQFF
>-|TRBJ2-5|-|TRBV19
TGTGCCAGTAGCCTATTCGGCGGGGCGCAAGAGACCCAGTACTTC
CASSLFGGAQETQYF
>-|TRBJ1-1|-|TRBV6-6
TGTGCCAGCAGTTACTCGGACACTGAAGCTTTCTTT
CASSYSDTEAFF
>TRBD1|TRBJ1-6|-|TRBV10-3
TGTGCCAGCAGTGTTCGACAGGGTTATAATTCACCCCTCCACTTT
CASSVRQGYNSPLHF
>-|TRBJ2-5|-|TRBV5-6
TGTGCCAGCAGCTATCCGGACGGGGTAGAGACCCAGTACTTC
CASSYPDGVETQYF
>TRBD2|TRBJ2-7|hyperexpanded|TRBV27
TGTGCCAGCAGCGGACTAGCGGGGTTCGACGAGCAGTACTTC
CASSGLAGFDEQYF
>-|TRBJ1-2|large|TRBV28
TGTGCCAGCCTCCAGGGTACTGGCTACACCTTC
CASLQGTGYTF
>TRBD1|TRBJ2-4|-|TRBV4-3
TGCGCCAGCAGCCGAGGGACAGGGGGAAACATTCAGTACTTC
CASSRGTGGNIQYF
>TRBD2|TRBJ2-7|medium-sized|TRBV30
TGTGCCTGGGGGGGGGCCTACGAGCAGTACTTC
CAWGGAYEQYF
>-|TRBJ1-1|-|TRBV11-3
TGTGCCAGCAGCTTCGTGGCGGGAGGAGGAACTTCCGTGGGGGCTTTCTTT
CASSFVAGGGTSVGAFF
>-|TRBJ1-5|few|TRBV2
TGTGCCAGCAGTCCCGACAGAAGAAGCAATCAGCCCCAGCATTTT
CASSPDRRSNQPQHF
>TRBD1|TRBJ2-3|medium-sized|TRBV5-1
TGCGCCAGCAGCTTTGGGGACAGGGGCACAGATACGCAGTATTTT
CASSFGDRGTDTQYF
>-|TRBJ1-5|-|TRBV18
TGTGCCAGCTCACCCCAGGGGTCGGCTCAGCCCCAGCATTTT
CASSPQGSAQPQHF
>-|TRBJ2-6|few|TRBV19
TGTGCCAGTAGTACGACCGGGGCTTTATTCTCTGGGGCCAACGTCCTGACTTTC
CASSTTGALFSGANVLTF
>-|TRBJ2-5|-|TRBV9
TGTGCCAGCAGCGCCCCGCAATTGGAGATACAAGAGACCCAGTACTTC
CASSAPQLEIQETQYF
>TRBD1|TRBJ2-7|-|TRBV6-1
TGTGCCAGCAGCTTTAGACAGGGGATCTCCTACGAGCAGTACTTC
CASSFRQGISYEQYF
>-|TRBJ1-1|-|TRBV18
TGTGCCAGCTCACTAAGGTGGATTGGAGGGGCACAGAACACTGAAGCTTTCTTT
CASSLRWIGGAQNTEAFF
>TRBD1|TRBJ2-5|-|TRBV5-5
TGTGCCAGCAGCTTAGTAAGAGGTACTAGGGACAGGGGTCAAGAGACCCAGTACTTC
CASSLVRGTRDRGQETQYF
>-|TRBJ2-7|-|TRBV11-1
TGTGCCAGCAGCCCCCAGGGGACTTTTACCTACGAGCAGTACTTC
CASSPQGTFTYEQYF
>TRBD1|TRBJ1-5|few|TRBV6-1
TGTGCCAGCAGGGGACAGGGGAATCAGCCCCAGCATTTT
CASRGQGNQPQHF
>-|TRBJ1-2|few|TRBV7-6
TGTGCCAGCAGCCCTCTTCGATTCGGCTACACCTTC
CASSPLRFGYTF
>-|TRBJ1-1|few|TRBV7-6
TGTGCCAGCAGTCTCCTTGGCGTTGAAGCTTTCTTT
CASSLLGVEAFF
>-|TRBJ1-2|medium-sized|TRBV7-2
TGTGCCAGCAGTTATCCCGGGATCTATGGCTACACCTTC
CASSYPGIYGYTF
>TRBD1|TRBJ1-2|medium-sized|TRBV4-2
TGTGCCAGCAGCCAACCATTATCACGGACAGGAGATGGCTACACCTTC
CASSQPLSRTGDGYTF
>TRBD1|TRBJ2-2|-|TRBV6-1
TGTGCCATCAGGACAGGGACAGGCGTGGCCGGGGAGCTGTTTTTT
CAIRTGTGVAGELFF
>-|TRBJ2-1|few|TRBV11-2
TGTGCCACCACGCGCTACGTCCGCGGGTCCGAGCAGTTCTTC
CATTRYVRGSEQFF
>-|TRBJ1-2|-|TRBV10-3
TGTGCCATCAGTCCGGGGATCTTCGGAGGCTACACCTTC
CAISPGIFGGYTF
>-|TRBJ1-1|-|TRBV4-2
TGTGCCAGCAGCCAAACCCTGGGCAGGGAGAATGAAGCTTTCTTT
CASSQTLGRENEAFF
>-|TRBJ1-6|-|TRBV7-2
TGTGCCAGCAGCCCCCTAAGCGGGACCTATAATTCACCCCTCCACTTT
CASSPLSGTYNSPLHF
>-|TRBJ2-7|-|TRBV11-1
TGTGCCAGCAGCTTGGGACCGAGAGTGGGCGACGAGCAGTACTTC
CASSLGPRVGDEQYF
>TRBD2|TRBJ2-1|medium-sized|TRBV19
TGTGCCAGTAGCCCCCGGACTAGCGGGGGGGTTACGCAGTTCTTC
CASSPRTSGGVTQFF
>-|TRBJ1-1|-|TRBV5-6
TGTGCCAGCAGCTTCGATTTAAGGGGTAACACTGAAGCTTTCTTT
CASSFDLRGNTEAFF
>-|TRBJ2-7|-|TRBV5-3
TGTGCCAGCAGCTTGGGACCGAGAGTGGGCGACGAGCAGTACTTC
CASSLGPRVGDEQYF
>-|TRBJ1-2|few|TRBV5-6
TGTGCCAGCAGCCTTTCAGGGGGCTACACCTTC
CASSLSGGYTF
>-|TRBJ2-7|-|TRBV4-1
TGCGCCAGCAGCCAAGATGAGGGGTACAGGGCCGAGCAGTACTTC
CASSQDEGYRAEQYF
>TRBD2|TRBJ2-7|-|TRBV7-2
TGTGCCAGCAGCTTCGGCGGGGGGCGCAACTACGAGCAGTACTTC
CASSFGGGRNYEQYF
>-|TRBJ2-7|-|TRBV29-1
TGCAGCGTTCGGGTCAGGGTAGGCGAGCAGTACTTC
CSVRVRVGEQYF
>TRBD2|TRBJ2-3|few|TRBV19
TGTGCCAGTAGTTCCGTGGCGGGGGGGCCGGGGGATACGCAGTATTTT
CASSSVAGGPGDTQYF
>TRBD2|TRBJ2-7|-|TRBV6-5
TGTGCCAGCAGCAGACTAGCGGGACCCTACGAGCAGTACTTC
CASSRLAGPYEQYF